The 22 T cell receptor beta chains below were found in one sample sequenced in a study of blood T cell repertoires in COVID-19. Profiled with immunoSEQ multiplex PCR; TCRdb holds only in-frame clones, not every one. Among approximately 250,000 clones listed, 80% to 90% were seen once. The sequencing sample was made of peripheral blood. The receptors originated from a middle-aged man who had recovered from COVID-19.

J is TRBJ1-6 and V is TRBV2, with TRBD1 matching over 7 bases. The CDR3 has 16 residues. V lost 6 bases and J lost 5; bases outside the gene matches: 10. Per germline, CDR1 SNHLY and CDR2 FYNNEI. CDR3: CASSSRRQGHNSPLHF. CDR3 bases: TGTGCCAGCAGCTCAAGGCGACAGGGTCATAATTCACCCCTCCACTTT.

DNA of the CDR3: TGTGCCAGCAGCTTAGAGAGGGCCCGCGGTATAGAGACCCAGTACTTC. Protein product: CASSLERARGIETQYF. The chain employs TRBV11-2 and TRBJ2-5; D perhaps matches TRBD2 (5 bases). V was pared by 0 bases and J by 4 bases, with 15 bases between. Germline V gives CDR1 SGHAT, CDR2 FQNNGV. This CDR3 is 16 amino acids long.

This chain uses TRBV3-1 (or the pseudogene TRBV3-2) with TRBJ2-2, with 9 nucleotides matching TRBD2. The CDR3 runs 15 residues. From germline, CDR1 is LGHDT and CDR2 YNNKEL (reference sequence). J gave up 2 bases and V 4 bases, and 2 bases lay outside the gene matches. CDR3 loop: CASSLAGANTGELFF. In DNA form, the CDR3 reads TGTGCCAGCAGCCTAGCGGGAGCTAACACCGGGGAGCTGTTTTTT.

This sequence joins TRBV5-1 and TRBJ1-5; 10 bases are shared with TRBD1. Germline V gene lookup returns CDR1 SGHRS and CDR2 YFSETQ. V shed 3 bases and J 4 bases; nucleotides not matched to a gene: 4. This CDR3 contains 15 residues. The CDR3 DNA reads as TGCGCCAGCAGCTCCGGGACAGGGGATAATCAGCCCCAGCATTTT. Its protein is CASSSGTGDNQPQHF.

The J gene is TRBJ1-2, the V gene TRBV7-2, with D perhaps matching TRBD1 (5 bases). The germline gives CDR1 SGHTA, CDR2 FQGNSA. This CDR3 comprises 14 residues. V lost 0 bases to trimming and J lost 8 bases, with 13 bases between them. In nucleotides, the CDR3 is TGTGCCAGCAGCTTAGCGCGACAGCTGGCAGGCTACACCTTC. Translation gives CASSLARQLAGYTF.

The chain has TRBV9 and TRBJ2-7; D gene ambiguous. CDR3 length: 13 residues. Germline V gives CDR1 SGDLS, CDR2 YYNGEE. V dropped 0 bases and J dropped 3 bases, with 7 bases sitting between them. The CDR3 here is CASSVGQDYEQYF. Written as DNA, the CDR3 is TGTGCCAGCAGCGTAGGGCAGGACTACGAGCAGTACTTC.

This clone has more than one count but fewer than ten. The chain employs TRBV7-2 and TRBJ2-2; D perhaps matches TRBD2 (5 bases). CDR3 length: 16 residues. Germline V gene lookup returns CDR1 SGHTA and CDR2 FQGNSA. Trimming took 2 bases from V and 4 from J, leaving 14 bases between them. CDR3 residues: CASSLSPGLVTGELFF. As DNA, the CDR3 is TGTGCCAGCAGCTTAAGTCCGGGGTTGGTCACCGGGGAGCTGTTTTTT.

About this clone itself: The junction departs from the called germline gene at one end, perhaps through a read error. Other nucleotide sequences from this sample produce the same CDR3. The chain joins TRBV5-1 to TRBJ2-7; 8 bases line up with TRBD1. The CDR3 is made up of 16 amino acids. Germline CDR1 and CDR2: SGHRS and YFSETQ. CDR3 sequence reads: CASSLAAGTGSYEQYF. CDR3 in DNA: TGCGCCAGCAGTTTGGCTGCTGGGACAGGATCCTACGAGCAGTACTTC.

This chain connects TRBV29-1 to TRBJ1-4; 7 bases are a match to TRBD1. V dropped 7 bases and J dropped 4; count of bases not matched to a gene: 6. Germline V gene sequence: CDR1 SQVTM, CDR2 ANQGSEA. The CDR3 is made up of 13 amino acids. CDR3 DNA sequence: TGCAGCGGTACGACAGGGATTAATGAAAAACTGTTTTTT. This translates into CSGTTGINEKLFF.

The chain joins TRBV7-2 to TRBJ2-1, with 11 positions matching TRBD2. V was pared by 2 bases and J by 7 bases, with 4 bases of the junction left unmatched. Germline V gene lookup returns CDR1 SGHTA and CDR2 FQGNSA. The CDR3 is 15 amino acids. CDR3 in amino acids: CASSLKGLAENEQFF. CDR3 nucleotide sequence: TGTGCCAGCAGCTTAAAGGGACTAGCGGAGAATGAGCAGTTCTTC.

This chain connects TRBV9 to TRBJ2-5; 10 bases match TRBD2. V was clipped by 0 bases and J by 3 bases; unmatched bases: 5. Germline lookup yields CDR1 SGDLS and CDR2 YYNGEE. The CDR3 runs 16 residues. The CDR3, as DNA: TGTGCCAGCAGCGTAGGGTTAGCGGGGGGAAAAGAGACCCAGTACTTC. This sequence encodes CASSVGLAGGKETQYF.

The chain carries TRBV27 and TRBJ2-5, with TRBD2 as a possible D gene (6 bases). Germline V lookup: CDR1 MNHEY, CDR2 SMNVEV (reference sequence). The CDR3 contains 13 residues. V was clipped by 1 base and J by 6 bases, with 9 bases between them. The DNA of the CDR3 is TGTGCCAGCAGTTTATTGGGGGGAAAGACCCAGTACTTC. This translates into CASSLLGGKTQYF.

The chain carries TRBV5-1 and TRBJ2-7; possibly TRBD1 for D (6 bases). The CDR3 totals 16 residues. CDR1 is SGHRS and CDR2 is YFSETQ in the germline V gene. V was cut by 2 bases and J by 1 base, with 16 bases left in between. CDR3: CASSFRGGSRSYEQYF. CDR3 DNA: TGCGCCAGCAGCTTCCGTGGGGGCAGTAGATCCTACGAGCAGTACTTC.

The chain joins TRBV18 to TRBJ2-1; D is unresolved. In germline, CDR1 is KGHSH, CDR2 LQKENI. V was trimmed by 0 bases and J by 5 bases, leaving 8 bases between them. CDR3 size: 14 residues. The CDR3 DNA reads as TGTGCCAGCTCACCACCGAACGGAGACAATGAGCAGTTCTTC. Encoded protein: CASSPPNGDNEQFF.

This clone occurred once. The CDR3 bases are TGTGCCAGCAGTCACTCGGACAGGTTTAGCACAGATACGCAGTATTTT. Translation: CASSHSDRFSTDTQYF. The genes are TRBV27 and TRBJ2-3; 7 nucleotides match TRBD1. Losses at the gene ends were 5 bases for V and 0 bases for J; bases not matched to a gene: 8. The germline V gene has CDR1 MNHEY and CDR2 SMNVEV (reference sequence). The CDR3 is made up of 16 amino acids.

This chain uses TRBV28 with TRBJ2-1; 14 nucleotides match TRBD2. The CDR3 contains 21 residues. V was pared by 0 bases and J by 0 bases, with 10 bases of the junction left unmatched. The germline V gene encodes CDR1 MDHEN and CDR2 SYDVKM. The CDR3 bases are TGTGCCAGCAGTTTATGGGAAGGGACTAGCGGGAGAGGGGACTCCTACAATGAGCAGTTCTTC. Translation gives CASSLWEGTSGRGDSYNEQFF. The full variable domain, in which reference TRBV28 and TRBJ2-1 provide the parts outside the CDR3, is DVKVTQSSRYLVKRTGEKVFLECVQDMDHENMFWYRQDPGLGLRLIYFSYDVKMKEKGDIPEGYSVSREKKERFSLILESASTNQTSMYLCASSLWEGTSGRGDSYNEQFFGPGTRLTVL.

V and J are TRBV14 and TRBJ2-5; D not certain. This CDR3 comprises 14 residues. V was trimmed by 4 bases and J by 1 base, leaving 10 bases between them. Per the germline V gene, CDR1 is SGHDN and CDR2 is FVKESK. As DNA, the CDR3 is TGTGCCAGCAGCCCCAACACAGTCCAAGAGACCCAGTACTTC. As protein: CASSPNTVQETQYF.

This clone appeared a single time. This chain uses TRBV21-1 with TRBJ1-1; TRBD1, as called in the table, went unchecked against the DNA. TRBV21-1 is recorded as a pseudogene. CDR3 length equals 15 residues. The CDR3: CASRKVPQGCGEAFF. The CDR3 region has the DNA TGTGCCAGCAGAAAGGTCCCGCAGGGATGCGGTGAAGCTTTCTTT.

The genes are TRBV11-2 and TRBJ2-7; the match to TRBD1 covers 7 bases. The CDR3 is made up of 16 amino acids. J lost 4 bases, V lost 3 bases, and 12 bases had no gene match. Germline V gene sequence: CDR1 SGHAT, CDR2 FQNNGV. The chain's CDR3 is CASSFTGDLILYEQYF. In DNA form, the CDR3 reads TGTGCCAGCAGCTTTACAGGGGACCTCATACTATACGAGCAGTACTTC.

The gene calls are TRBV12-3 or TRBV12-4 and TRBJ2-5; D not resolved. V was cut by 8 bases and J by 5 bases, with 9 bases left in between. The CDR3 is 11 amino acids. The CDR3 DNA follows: TGTGCCAGCGGGCTAAGGGAGACCCAGTACTTC. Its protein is CASGLRETQYF.

The CDR3 coding sequence is TGTGCCGGGGGACAGGACTACAATGAGCAGTTCTTC. Protein product: CAGGQDYNEQFF. This sequence joins TRBV30 and TRBJ2-1; 8 nucleotides agree with TRBD1. From germline, CDR1 is GTSNPN and CDR2 SVGIG (reference sequence). Losses at the gene ends were 8 bases for V and 3 bases for J; bases not matched to a gene: 3. The CDR3 length is 12 residues.

CDR3 nucleotide sequence: TGCGCCAGCAGCCCCCAAATGAACACTGAAGCTTTCTTT. It translates to CASSPQMNTEAFF. The V gene is TRBV5-1, the J gene TRBJ1-1; D is ambiguous. CDR1 is SGHRS and CDR2 is YFSETQ in the germline V gene. Trimming left V 4 bases short and J 0 bases short, with 7 bases between. This CDR3 is built from 13 residues.